A single sample gave rise to the 9 T cell receptor beta chains below, sequenced in a study of T cell responses to AZD1222 COVID-19 vaccine. TCRdb's copy holds only in-frame clones and misses some; the assay was immunoSEQ multiplex PCR. The profile shows 150,000 to 200,000 clones, 90% to 95% of them singletons. The starting material was peripheral blood, obtained on day 0 of AZD1222 vaccination. These receptors all stem from an adult in good health.

The chain links TRBV6-5 to TRBJ2-3; 12 bases match TRBD1. Looked up from germline, CDR1 is MNHEY and CDR2 is SVGAGI. The junction had 3 bases not matched to a gene; V was cut back by 6 bases and J by 5 bases. The CDR3 spans 14 residues. Here the CDR3 DNA reads TGTGCCAGCAGGGGACAGGGGGCCGGAGATACGCAGTATTTT. Its translation is CASRGQGAGDTQYF.

The V gene is TRBV7-9, the J gene TRBJ1-2; 8 bases are a match to TRBD1. Trimming took 5 bases from V and 0 from J; bases not matched to a gene: 5. CDR3 length equals 15 residues. Per the germline V gene, CDR1 is SEHNR and CDR2 is FQNEAQ (reference sequence). The CDR3 DNA sequence: TGTGCCAGCAGCGCGCCGGGACAGGCTAACTATGGCTACACCTTC. This encodes CASSAPGQANYGYTF.

The rearrangement uses TRBV21-1 and TRBJ2-5; TRBD2, as called in the table, went unchecked against the DNA. TRBV21-1 is classified as a pseudogene. The CDR3 totals 18 residues. In nucleotides, the CDR3 is TGTGCCAGCAGCAAAGCGCTAGGGACTAGCGGGATGAAAGAGACCCAGTACTTC. This translates into CASSKALGTSGMKETQYF.

The chain joins TRBV27 to TRBJ1-5, with D possibly being TRBD1 (5 bases). Deletions cut 2 bases from V and 3 bases from J, with 20 bases between. This CDR3 region has 18 residues. The germline V gene encodes CDR1 MNHEY and CDR2 SMNVEV (reference sequence). The CDR3 region has the DNA TGTGCCAGCAGTTTAAGGGCAACAGGCAGAAACAACAATCAGCCCCAGCATTTT. Translated, it gives CASSLRATGRNNNQPQHF.

V is TRBV7-7 and J is TRBJ2-3, with 7 bases fitting TRBD2. The V and J ends lost 11 bases and 0 bases, in that order; junction bases with no gene match: 17. CDR3 length: 17 residues. The V gene's germline CDR1 is SSHAT and CDR2 FNYEAQ (reference sequence). CDR3 sequence reads: CAPGRDYYQTSTDTQYF. The DNA for the CDR3 is TGTGCCCCGGGGAGGGACTATTATCAAACTAGCACAGATACGCAGTATTTT.

Comments on this clone: The germline gene is not matched at one end of the junction; a read error may be the cause. The rearrangement joins TRBV28 to TRBJ2-4; TRBD2 matches 9 bases. The CDR3 is made up of 20 amino acids. Per the germline V gene, CDR1 is MDHEN and CDR2 is SYDVKM. The CDR3 region has the DNA TGTGCCAGCAGTTTCGGGTCGCCTCAACCAGGCGGGAGGGCCACAAACATTCAGTACTTC. As protein: CASSFGSPQPGGRATNIQYF.

This clone was counted a few times. The gene calls are TRBV24-1 and TRBJ2-5, with 7 bases fitting TRBD1. Germline V lookup: CDR1 KGHDR, CDR2 SFDVKD. The CDR3 runs 14 residues. V gave up 4 bases and J gave up 2 bases; unmatched junction bases: 3. CDR3 DNA: TGTGCCACCAGTGAATGGGGACAGCAAGAGACCCAGTACTTC. Translating it yields CATSEWGQQETQYF.

The chain carries TRBV15 and TRBJ1-4; no definite D call. V was clipped by 1 base and J by 5 bases, with 11 bases between them. Per the germline V gene, CDR1 is LNHNV and CDR2 is YYDKDF (reference sequence). This CDR3 contains 15 residues. CDR3: CATSRVKAANEKLFF. The CDR3, as DNA: TGTGCCACCAGCAGAGTCAAGGCAGCCAATGAAAAACTGTTTTTT.

V usage is TRBV27 and J usage is TRBJ2-3, with D possibly TRBD1 on 5 matching bases. V was pared by 2 bases and J by 1 base, with 7 bases between. Germline CDR1 reads MNHEY; CDR2 reads SMNVEV (reference sequence). This CDR3 is 14 amino acids long. CDR3 bases: TGTGCCAGCAGTTTAGGACAAGGCACAGATACGCAGTATTTT. This sequence encodes CASSLGQGTDTQYF.